Presented here are 21 T cell receptor beta chains from one specimen sequenced in a study of cytomegalovirus exposure and HLA in healthy donors. The PCR ran on 60 Vbeta and 13 Jbeta primers. Clones were sequenced by immunoSEQ multiplex PCR, and TCRdb holds only the in-frame ones, with some missing. The sample consists of roughly 140,000 clones, about three quarters of them appearing once. Sequencing was performed on PBMCs. These receptor sequences come from a man aged 18 to 30 in good health and CMV-seronegative.

The gene calls are TRBV21-1 and TRBJ2-2; the D call in the table, TRBD2, was not verified against the DNA. TRBV21-1 is a pseudogene segment. This CDR3 comprises 21 residues. CDR3 DNA sequence: TGTGCCAGCAGCAGGATAGGACTAGCGGGAGGAAGTACGGAGAACACCGGGGAGCTGTTTTTT. Encoded protein: CASSRIGLAGGSTENTGELFF.

The J gene is TRBJ2-2, the V gene TRBV10-1; the match to TRBD2 covers 12 bases. The CDR3 contains 17 residues. Germline-derived CDR1 and CDR2 are WNHNN and SYGVQD (reference sequence). Trimming removed 3 bases from V and 5 bases from J; junction bases left unmatched: 7. Written as DNA, the CDR3 is TGCGCCAGCAGTGATTCTAGCGGGAGGGCCCGAACCGGGGAGCTGTTTTTT. Residues: CASSDSSGRARTGELFF.

The chain couples TRBV27 to TRBJ1-5; D possibly corresponds to TRBD1 (6 bases). The CDR3 has 15 residues. Germline CDR1 MNHEY, CDR2 SMNVEV (reference sequence). Deletions cut 2 bases from V and 4 bases from J, with 12 bases between. Here the CDR3 reads CASSLRGGINQPQHF. The CDR3 nucleotides are TGTGCCAGCAGTTTACGAGGGGGTATTAATCAGCCCCAGCATTTT.

V usage is TRBV5-6 and J usage is TRBJ1-5; D perhaps matches TRBD1 (5 bases). Between the trimmed V and J ends, which lost 10 bases and 2 bases, there was a span of 13 bases. The germline CDR1 and CDR2 sequences are SGHDT and YYEEEE. The CDR3 extends over 13 amino acids. CDR3 loop: CAGNRQRNQPQHF. CDR3 coding DNA: TGTGCCGGGAACCGACAGCGCAATCAGCCCCAGCATTTT.

V usage is TRBV18 and J usage is TRBJ1-5; weak D call: TRBD1 (5 bases). Per the germline V gene, CDR1 is KGHSH and CDR2 is LQKENI. The CDR3 has 15 amino acids. V lost 4 bases to trimming and J lost 6 bases, with 16 bases between them. The CDR3: CASSLLGQGSQPQHF. CDR3 nucleotide sequence: TGTGCCAGCTCACTACTGGGGCAGGGCTCTCAGCCCCAGCATTTT.

A word on this clone: Other DNA sequences of this sample code for an identical CDR3. The rearrangement uses TRBV6-1 and TRBJ2-3, with 9 bases fitting TRBD2. The CDR3 sequence is 15 residues long. V shed 6 bases, J shed 2 bases, and the junction held 6 bases outside the gene matches. Looked up from germline, CDR1 is MNHNS and CDR2 is SASEGT. CDR3 bases: TGTGCCAGCAGGAGCAGCGGGGGGACCACAGATACGCAGTATTTT. It codes for CASRSSGGTTDTQYF.

This chain connects TRBV18 to TRBJ2-7; 9 bases are a match to TRBD1. V shed 4 bases and J 6 bases; nucleotides not matched to a gene: 7. In germline, CDR1 is KGHSH, CDR2 LQKENI. CDR3 length: 14 amino acids. CDR3 protein: CASSLGQGGVEQYF. As DNA, the CDR3 is TGTGCCAGCTCACTGGGACAGGGTGGAGTCGAGCAGTACTTC.

The V call is TRBV25-1, the J call TRBJ1-4; 7 positions match TRBD1. V was clipped by 2 bases and J by 8 bases; unmatched bases: 8. There are 15 residues in the CDR3. In germline, CDR1 is MGHDK, CDR2 SYGVNS. The CDR3: CASSEARGRREKLFF. CDR3 DNA: TGTGCCAGCAGTGAAGCGAGGGGGCGCAGGGAAAAACTGTTTTTT.

This clone was seen a few times. The chain combines TRBV5-1 with TRBJ2-5; TRBD1 agrees at 7 bases. The better agreement between TRBJ2-7 and the DNA end casts doubt on the J call. CDR1 and CDR2 from the germline V gene are SGHRS and YFSETQ. The CDR3 loop spans 15 amino acids. The CDR3 nucleotides are TGCGCCAGCAGCTGGACCCCGGGACAGATGGACGAGCAGTACTTC. Its protein is CASSWTPGQMDEQYF.

V and J are TRBV5-5 and TRBJ1-1; D gene uncertain. Germline CDR1 reads SGHKS; CDR2 reads YYEKEE (reference sequence). The CDR3 covers 14 residues. Trimming stripped 3 bases from V and 1 base from J, with 10 bases between. CDR3 in DNA: TGTGCCAGCAGCTGGCATCATACGAACACTGAAGCTTTCTTT. It translates to CASSWHHTNTEAFF.

The chain carries TRBV7-2 and TRBJ1-1; D remains unclear. Germline V gives CDR1 SGHTA, CDR2 FQGNSA. The CDR3 length is 15 residues. The V and J ends lost 6 bases and 0 bases respectively, with 14 bases between them. In DNA form, the CDR3 reads TGTGCCAGCAGTCCACTTAGAGAGGTGAACACTGAAGCTTTCTTT. Translation: CASSPLREVNTEAFF.

As regards this clone: The identical CDR3 is also encoded by other nucleotide sequences in the sample. V gene TRBV6-5 combines with J gene TRBJ2-1; TRBD2 matches 10 bases. Germline V gives CDR1 MNHEY, CDR2 SVGAGI. The ends lost 7 bases at V and 9 bases at J; junction bases unmatched: 6. CDR3 length: 13 amino acids. The CDR3 DNA reads as TGTGCCAGCAAGTCTAGCGGGAGCCCTGAGCAGTTCTTC. This codes for CASKSSGSPEQFF.

This clone was seen more than once but under ten times. The DNA of the CDR3 is TGTGCCAGCAGTGAAGCAGGGGGCGATTACAATGAGCAGTTCTTC. As protein: CASSEAGGDYNEQFF. The gene calls are TRBV6-1 and TRBJ2-1, with 7 bases aligning to TRBD1. This CDR3 has 15 amino acids. Per the germline V gene, CDR1 is MNHNS and CDR2 is SASEGT. V lost 0 bases to trimming and J lost 4 bases; unmatched junction nucleotides: 3.

The chain joins TRBV5-4 to TRBJ1-6; 7 bases match TRBD1. This CDR3 is built from 17 residues. CDR1 and CDR2 (germline): SGHNT, YYREEE (reference sequence). The V segment lost 4 bases and the J segment 8 bases; nucleotides outside the gene matches: 15. The DNA of the CDR3 is TGTGCCAGCAGCCGACGAACAGGGGTGGGGTGGGATTCACCCCTCCACTTT. Protein sequence: CASSRRTGVGWDSPLHF. The whole variable domain, filled in from reference TRBV5-4 and TRBJ1-6, reads ETGVTQSPTHLIKTRGQQVTLRCSSQSGHNTVSWYQQALGQGPQFIFQYYREEENGRGNFPPRFSGLQFPNYSSELNVNALELDDSALYLCASSRRTGVGWDSPLHFGNGTRLTVT.

The chain combines TRBV11-2 with TRBJ2-4; D is unresolved. From germline, CDR1 is SGHAT and CDR2 FQNNGV. The V and J ends lost 2 bases and 6 bases respectively, with 14 bases between them. The CDR3 runs to 15 residues. CDR3 loop: CASSLRSVSGNIQYF. CDR3 in DNA: TGTGCCAGCAGCTTACGTTCGGTCTCAGGAAACATTCAGTACTTC.

The rearrangement joins TRBV28 to TRBJ2-2, with 12 bases lining up with TRBD2. CDR1 and CDR2 (germline): MDHEN, SYDVKM. With 5 bases clipped from V and 6 bases from J, the junction kept 1 base outside the gene matches. The CDR3 covers 14 residues. CDR3 amino acids: CASSLAGGAGELFF. The CDR3 DNA follows: TGTGCCAGCAGTCTAGCGGGAGGGGCCGGGGAGCTGTTTTTT.

There are a few counts of this clone. The chain couples TRBV28 to TRBJ2-2; 9 bases line up with TRBD1. The CDR3 totals 14 residues. The V gene end was trimmed by 9 bases and the J gene end by 3 bases; junction bases not matched to a gene: 5. The germline V gene has CDR1 MDHEN and CDR2 SYDVKM. This CDR3 reads CASRTGVDTGELFF. For the CDR3, the DNA is TGTGCCAGTAGGACAGGGGTTGACACCGGGGAGCTGTTTTTT.

The genes are TRBV5-1 and TRBJ1-5; 8 nucleotides align to TRBD1. Germline CDR1 is SGHRS and CDR2 is YFSETQ. This CDR3 contains 14 residues. The V and J ends lost 8 bases and 11 bases, in that order; junction bases with no gene match: 15. DNA for the CDR3: TGCGCCAGGCTACAGGGGGACGGGCAATCAGCCCAGCATTTT. It encodes CARLQGDGQSAQHF.

The chain links TRBV5-8 to TRBJ1-2, with D perhaps TRBD1 (6 bases). The germline CDR1 and CDR2 sequences are SGHTS and YDEGEE. V lost 3 bases and J 2 bases, leaving 14 bases between the germline ends. The CDR3 runs 15 residues. For the CDR3, the DNA is TGTGCCAGCAGCTCTTGGACAGCCATCAACTATGGCTACACCTTC. Protein product: CASSSWTAINYGYTF.

J is TRBJ1-2 and V is TRBV6-6; D is possibly TRBD1 (5 bases). The germline V gene encodes CDR1 MNHNY and CDR2 SVGAGI (reference sequence). This CDR3 region has 14 residues. The V and J ends lost 0 bases and 7 bases respectively, with 12 bases between them. The chain's CDR3 is CASSYSQGLGGYTF. DNA of the CDR3: TGTGCCAGCAGTTACTCCCAGGGCTTAGGTGGCTACACCTTC.

The chain employs TRBV5-5 and TRBJ1-5; tentative D call: TRBD1 (5 bases). Trimming removed 2 bases from V and 4 bases from J, with 16 bases in between. This CDR3 has 16 amino acids. Germline CDR1 SGHKS, CDR2 YYEKEE (reference sequence). CDR3 residues: CASSLFMGGENQPQHF. For the CDR3, the DNA is TGTGCCAGCAGCTTATTTATGGGAGGGGAAAATCAGCCCCAGCATTTT.